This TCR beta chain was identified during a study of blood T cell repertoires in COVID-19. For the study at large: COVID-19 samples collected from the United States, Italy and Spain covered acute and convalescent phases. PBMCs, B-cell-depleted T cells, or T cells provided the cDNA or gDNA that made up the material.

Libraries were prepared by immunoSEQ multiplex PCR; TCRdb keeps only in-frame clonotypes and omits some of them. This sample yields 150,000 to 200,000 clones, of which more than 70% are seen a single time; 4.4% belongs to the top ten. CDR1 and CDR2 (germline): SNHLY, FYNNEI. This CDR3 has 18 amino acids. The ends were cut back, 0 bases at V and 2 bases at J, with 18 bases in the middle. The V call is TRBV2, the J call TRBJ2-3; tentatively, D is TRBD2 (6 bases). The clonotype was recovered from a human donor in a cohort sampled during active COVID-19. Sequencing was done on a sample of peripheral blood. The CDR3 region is CASSEAGRGSLYTDTQYF. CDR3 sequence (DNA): TGTGCCAGCAGTGAAGCCGGTCGGGGGTCACTCTACACAGATACGCAGTATTTT. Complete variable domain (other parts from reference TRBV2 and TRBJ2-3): EPEVTQTPSHQVTQMGQEVILRCVPISNHLYFYWYRQILGQKVEFLVSFYNNEISEKSEIFDDQFSVERPDGSNFTLKIRSTKLEDSAMYFCASSEAGRGSLYTDTQYFGPGTRLTVL.